The T cell receptor beta chain described here comes from a study of CD8 T cells in ankylosing spondylitis. Trimming removed 2 bases from V and 7 bases from J, with 21 bases in between. The germline CDR1 and CDR2 sequences are SGHRS and YFSETQ. The CDR3 is 17 amino acids. TCRdb called the 5' RACE reads again in MiXCR, with one record for every CDR3 protein. The repertoire includes fewer than 180,000 distinct CDR3 sequences, 44% of them detected once, and around 15% sits in the top ten. This TCR was recovered from a male donor with ankylosing spondylitis. The chain carries TRBV5-1 and TRBJ2-2; D could derive from TRBD1 or TRBD2 (7 bases each). Sequencing was performed on synovial fluid, either unsorted or a sorted T cell fraction (not recorded which). The chain's CDR3 is CASSFPPGGARIGELFF. CDR3 nucleotide sequence: TGCGCCAGCAGCTTTCCCCCAGGGGGGGCGCGTATCGGGGAGCTGTTTTTT.